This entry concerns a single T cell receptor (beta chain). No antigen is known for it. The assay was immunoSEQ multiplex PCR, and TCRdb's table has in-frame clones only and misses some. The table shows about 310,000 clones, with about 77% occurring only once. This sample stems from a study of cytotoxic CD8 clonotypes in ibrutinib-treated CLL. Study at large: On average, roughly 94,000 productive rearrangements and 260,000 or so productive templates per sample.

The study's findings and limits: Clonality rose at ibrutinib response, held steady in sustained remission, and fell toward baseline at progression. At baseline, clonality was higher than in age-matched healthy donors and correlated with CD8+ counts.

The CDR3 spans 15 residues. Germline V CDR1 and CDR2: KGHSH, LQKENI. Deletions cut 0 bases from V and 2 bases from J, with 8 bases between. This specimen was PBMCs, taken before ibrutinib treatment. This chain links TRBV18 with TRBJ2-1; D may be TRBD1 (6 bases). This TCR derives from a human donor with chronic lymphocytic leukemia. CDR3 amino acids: CASSPPQGTYNEQFF. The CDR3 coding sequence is TGTGCCAGCTCACCACCGCAGGGGACCTACAATGAGCAGTTCTTC. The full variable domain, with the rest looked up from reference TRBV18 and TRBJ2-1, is NAGVMQNPRHLVRRRGQEARLRCSPMKGHSHVYWYRQLPEEGLKFMVYLQKENIIDESGMPKERFSAEFPKEGPSILRIQQVVRGDSAAYFCASSPPQGTYNEQFFGPGTRLTVL.